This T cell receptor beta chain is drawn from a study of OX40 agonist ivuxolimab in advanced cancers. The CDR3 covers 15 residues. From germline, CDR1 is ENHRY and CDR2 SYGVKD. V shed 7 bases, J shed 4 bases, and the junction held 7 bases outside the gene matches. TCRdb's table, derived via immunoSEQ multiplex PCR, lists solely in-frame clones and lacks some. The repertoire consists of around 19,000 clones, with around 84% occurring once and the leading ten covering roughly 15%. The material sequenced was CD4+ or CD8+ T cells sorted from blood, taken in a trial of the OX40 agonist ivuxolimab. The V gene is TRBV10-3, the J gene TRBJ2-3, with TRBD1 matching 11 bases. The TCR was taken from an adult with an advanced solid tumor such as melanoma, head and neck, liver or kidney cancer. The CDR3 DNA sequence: TGTGCCATCACAGAGGGGGGACAGGGGGCAGATACGCAGTATTTT. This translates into CAITEGGQGADTQYF.